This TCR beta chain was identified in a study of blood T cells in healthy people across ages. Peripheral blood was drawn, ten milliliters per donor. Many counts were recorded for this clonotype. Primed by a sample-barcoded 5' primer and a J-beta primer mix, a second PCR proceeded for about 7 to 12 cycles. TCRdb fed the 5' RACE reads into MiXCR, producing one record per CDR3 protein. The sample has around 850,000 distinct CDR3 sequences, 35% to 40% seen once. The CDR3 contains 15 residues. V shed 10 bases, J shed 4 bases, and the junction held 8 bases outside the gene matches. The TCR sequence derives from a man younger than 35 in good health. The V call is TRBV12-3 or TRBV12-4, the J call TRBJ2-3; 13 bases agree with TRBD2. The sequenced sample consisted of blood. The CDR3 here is CATRDTSGGADTQYF. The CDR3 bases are TGTGCCACCCGGGACACTAGCGGGGGGGCAGATACGCAGTATTTT.